Listed here is a single T cell receptor (beta chain). The antigen remains undetermined. This sample is drawn from a study of CD8+ T cells in alopecia areata. Study results and caveats: Tofacitinib significantly brought down scalp clonality and expanded CD8+ clones among top 100. TCR sharing across patients was less clear than in mice, possibly HLA-related.

cDNA prepared by RNA extraction and subsequent reverse transcription served as the template for sequencing. Some clones are missing from TCRdb's copy, which holds only in-frame ones; the method was immunoSEQ multiplex PCR. The sample contains about 170,000 clones, about 61% of which appear only once. The treatment here: oral pan-JAK inhibitor, 5-10 mg twice daily. Peripheral blood samples and lesional scalp punch biopsies were obtained from alopecia areata patients. J lost 5 bases, V lost 4 bases, and 10 bases had no gene match. Germline V CDR1 and CDR2: SQVTM, ANQGSEA. CDR3 length: 14 residues. The rearrangement links TRBV29-1 to TRBJ1-1, with 7 bases that match TRBD1. The sequence came from a human donor with alopecia areata. The starting material was CD4+ T cells sorted from blood, obtained at approximately week 60, from a patient treated with tofacitinib. The CDR3 spells CSVVLQGMRTEAFF. Written as DNA, the CDR3 is TGCAGCGTTGTGTTACAGGGGATGAGGACTGAAGCTTTCTTT.